This paragraph reports one T cell receptor (beta chain). CDR1 and CDR2 (germline): SGHRS, YFSETQ. This CDR3 contains 14 residues. Trimming removed 4 bases from V and 5 bases from J; junction bases left unmatched: 7. TCRdb reprocessed the 5' RACE reads with MiXCR, giving one entry per CDR3 protein. Among 30,000 or so distinct CDR3 sequences listed, approximately 21% were seen once. The source of the sample is a study of T-cell memory formation after mild COVID-19. The V gene is TRBV5-1, the J gene TRBJ2-5, with 8 bases lining up with TRBD1. The clonotype comes from an adult who had mild COVID-19 (a few samples of this study predate the infection). Cell type and time point are not known. Sample: PBMCs or a T cell subset sorted from them (not recorded which). CDR3: CASSGGTGPETQYF. CDR3 DNA: TGCGCCAGCAGCGGGGGGACAGGCCCGGAGACCCAGTACTTC.